These T cell receptor beta chains were read from a single sample in a study of blood T cells in healthy people across ages. TCRdb re-called the 5' RACE reads through MiXCR, storing one row per CDR3 protein. The profile covers around 620,000 distinct CDR3 sequences, with 27% appearing a single time and 15% to 20% taken by the ten largest. The specimen was blood. The origin of the receptors is a woman in her 70s in good health. CDR3s include the opening cysteine and the closing phenylalanine or tryptophan. The order of the fields is D gene, J gene, V gene, clone size, CDR3 DNA, CDR3 protein. D genes are given only for firm matches. Only some rows state a clone size, as once, few, many or a class for expanded clones.

D gene: NA; J gene: TRBJ2-6; V gene: TRBV29-1; clone size: NA; CDR3 DNA: TGCAGCGCCTCGGGCAGCTCTGGGGCCAACGTCCTGACTTTC; CDR3 protein: CSASGSSGANVLTF
D gene: NA; J gene: TRBJ1-4; V gene: TRBV10-3; clone size: many; CDR3 DNA: TGTGCCATCAGTGAGTCGTCCTCGGTCTATTCAATAGAAAAACTGTTTTTT; CDR3 protein: CAISESSSVYSIEKLFF
D gene: NA; J gene: TRBJ1-6; V gene: TRBV20-1; clone size: NA; CDR3 DNA: TGCAGTGCTAGAGATAGGGGCAGGCTTAATTCACCCCTCCACTTT; CDR3 protein: CSARDRGRLNSPLHF
D gene: NA; J gene: TRBJ2-3; V gene: TRBV20-1; clone size: once; CDR3 DNA: TGCAGTGCTAGGGGTGGACAGTTGGGTTCAGATACGCAGTATTTT; CDR3 protein: CSARGGQLGSDTQYF
D gene: TRBD1; J gene: TRBJ2-4; V gene: TRBV15; clone size: NA; CDR3 DNA: TGTGCCACCAGCTTGGGACAGTTAGCCAAAAACATTCAGTACTTC; CDR3 protein: CATSLGQLAKNIQYF
D gene: NA; J gene: TRBJ2-1; V gene: TRBV7-9; clone size: NA; CDR3 DNA: TGTGCCAGCAGCTTAGAAACAACTTTTTACAATGAGCAGTTCTTC; CDR3 protein: CASSLETTFYNEQFF
D gene: NA; J gene: TRBJ2-7; V gene: TRBV9; clone size: NA; CDR3 DNA: TGTGCCAGCAGCGTAAGTCAGGGTATAACCGAGCAGTACTTC; CDR3 protein: CASSVSQGITEQYF
D gene: NA; J gene: TRBJ1-5; V gene: TRBV4-2; clone size: NA; CDR3 DNA: TGTGCCAGCAGCCAAGATACGCATCAGCCCCAGCATTTT; CDR3 protein: CASSQDTHQPQHF
D gene: NA; J gene: TRBJ1-1; V gene: TRBV7-2; clone size: many; CDR3 DNA: TGTGCCAGCAGCGGGTTCATGAACACTGAAGCTTTCTTT; CDR3 protein: CASSGFMNTEAFF
D gene: TRBD2; J gene: TRBJ2-7; V gene: TRBV25-1; clone size: few; CDR3 DNA: TGTGCCAGCAGTACCCGACTAGCGGGGGGTCCGTACCACTCCTACGAGCAGTACTTC; CDR3 protein: CASSTRLAGGPYHSYEQYF
D gene: TRBD1; J gene: TRBJ1-5; V gene: TRBV6-1; clone size: NA; CDR3 DNA: TGTGCCAGCAGCGCCGGGACAGGAAAGTGGCCCCAGCATTTT; CDR3 protein: CASSAGTGKWPQHF
D gene: NA; J gene: TRBJ2-6; V gene: TRBV7-3; clone size: many; CDR3 DNA: TGTGCCAGCAGCTTAAAGTCGGGTGCCGGGGCCAACGTCCTGACTTTC; CDR3 protein: CASSLKSGAGANVLTF
D gene: TRBD1; J gene: TRBJ2-7; V gene: TRBV29-1; clone size: NA; CDR3 DNA: TGCAGCGTCCAGGACAGGGAAAACGAGCAGTACTTC; CDR3 protein: CSVQDRENEQYF
D gene: NA; J gene: TRBJ2-1; V gene: TRBV21-1; clone size: few; CDR3 DNA: TGTGCCGGCAGCGGCGACAGGGGGCCCTTCTACAATGAGCAGTTCTTC; CDR3 protein: CAGSGDRGPFYNEQFF
D gene: TRBD1; J gene: TRBJ2-1; V gene: TRBV7-2; clone size: NA; CDR3 DNA: TGTGCCAGCAGCTCCCAGGGACAGGGGGCCGGGGGTGAGCAGTTCTTC; CDR3 protein: CASSSQGQGAGGEQFF
D gene: NA; J gene: TRBJ1-4; V gene: TRBV5-1; clone size: few; CDR3 DNA: TGCGCCAGCAGCTCTCAACCCCCAACTAATGAAAAACTGTTTTTT; CDR3 protein: CASSSQPPTNEKLFF
D gene: NA; J gene: TRBJ2-5; V gene: TRBV20-1; clone size: few; CDR3 DNA: TGCAGTGCCAATATAAGAGGGCCCAGCCAAGAGACCCAGTACTTC; CDR3 protein: CSANIRGPSQETQYF
D gene: NA; J gene: TRBJ2-7; V gene: TRBV20-1; clone size: many; CDR3 DNA: TGCAGTGCTATCAGGGCGAGGAACGAGCAGTACTTC; CDR3 protein: CSAIRARNEQYF
D gene: TRBD1; J gene: TRBJ1-6; V gene: TRBV4-3; clone size: NA; CDR3 DNA: TGCGCCAGCCAAGGGACAGGCGATTCACCCCTCCACTTT; CDR3 protein: CASQGTGDSPLHF
D gene: TRBD1; J gene: TRBJ1-4; V gene: TRBV7-9; clone size: NA; CDR3 DNA: TGTGCCATACAAGGACCGGGACAGGGGGATGAAAAACTGTTTTTT; CDR3 protein: CAIQGPGQGDEKLFF
D gene: NA; J gene: TRBJ1-1; V gene: TRBV5-5; clone size: NA; CDR3 DNA: TGTGCCAGCAGCTTGAGGCCCGCGAACACTGAAGCTTTCTTT; CDR3 protein: CASSLRPANTEAFF
D gene: TRBD1; J gene: TRBJ2-7; V gene: TRBV4-3; clone size: NA; CDR3 DNA: TGCGCCAGCAGCCAAACCGGGACAGGGTCCCACGAGCAGTACTTC; CDR3 protein: CASSQTGTGSHEQYF
D gene: NA; J gene: TRBJ1-6; V gene: TRBV6-6; clone size: NA; CDR3 DNA: TGTGCCAGCAGTGCCTATAAAAAGCCCCTCCACTTT; CDR3 protein: CASSAYKKPLHF
D gene: TRBD1; J gene: TRBJ2-5; V gene: TRBV7-9; clone size: NA; CDR3 DNA: TGTGCCAGCAGCAGACAGGGGCCACGAGAGACCCAGTACTTC; CDR3 protein: CASSRQGPRETQYF
D gene: TRBD2; J gene: TRBJ2-5; V gene: TRBV11-2; clone size: NA; CDR3 DNA: TGTGCCAGCAGCTTAGGACTAGCGGGGGGGCAGGGAGAGACCCAGTACTTC; CDR3 protein: CASSLGLAGGQGETQYF
D gene: NA; J gene: TRBJ1-2; V gene: TRBV5-1; clone size: NA; CDR3 DNA: TGCGCCAGCAGCTTCGCGCCCGGCCTAGGAGATGGCTACACCTTC; CDR3 protein: CASSFAPGLGDGYTF
D gene: NA; J gene: TRBJ2-3; V gene: TRBV3-1; clone size: NA; CDR3 DNA: TGTGCCAGCAGCCGATTAGGGGGCACAGATACGCAGTATTTT; CDR3 protein: CASSRLGGTDTQYF